The entry below gives a single T cell receptor beta chain sequence along with its context. The sample is drawn from a study of blood T cell repertoires in COVID-19. Study-wide background: Sites across the United States, Italy and Spain contributed samples from acute and convalescent COVID-19. Nucleic acid was either cDNA or gDNA, and it came from T cells, B-cell-depleted T cells, or PBMCs.

Germline CDR1 SEHNR, CDR2 FQNEAQ (reference sequence). V was trimmed by 6 bases and J by 6 bases, leaving 12 bases between them. CDR3 length: 12 residues. In the original analysis: The authors estimated nucleated cell counts from reference gene primer amplification. Profiled with immunoSEQ multiplex PCR; TCRdb holds only in-frame clones, not every one. The V and J calls and clone size come from that table; D and trimming were worked out from the DNA. The sample comprises under 130,000 clones, about 85% of which are singletons, and around 4.5% rests with the top ten. The chain recombines TRBV7-9 with TRBJ2-7; a possible D gene is TRBD1 (6 bases). The receptor was isolated from a man in his fifties or sixties with acute or convalescent COVID-19. The sequencing sample was made of peripheral blood. The CDR3 spells CASRIQGSEQYF. Here the CDR3 DNA reads TGTGCCAGCAGGATACAGGGAAGCGAGCAGTACTTC.